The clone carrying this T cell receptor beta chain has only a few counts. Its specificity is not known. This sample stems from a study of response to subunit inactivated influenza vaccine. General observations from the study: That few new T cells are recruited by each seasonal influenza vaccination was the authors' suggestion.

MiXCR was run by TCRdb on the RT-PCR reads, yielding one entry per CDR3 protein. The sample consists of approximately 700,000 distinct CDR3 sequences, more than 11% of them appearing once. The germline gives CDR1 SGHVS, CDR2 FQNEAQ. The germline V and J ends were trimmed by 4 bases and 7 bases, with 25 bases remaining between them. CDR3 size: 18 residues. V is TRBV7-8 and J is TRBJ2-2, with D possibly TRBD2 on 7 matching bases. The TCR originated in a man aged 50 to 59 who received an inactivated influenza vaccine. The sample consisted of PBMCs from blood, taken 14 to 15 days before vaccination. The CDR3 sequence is CASSSGRTGGTTGGELFF. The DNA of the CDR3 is TGTGCCAGCAGCTCAGGACGGACGGGGGGAACGACAGGCGGGGAGCTGTTTTTT.